This entry lists 9 T cell receptor beta chains sequenced from one sample in a study of T cell responses to AZD1222 COVID-19 vaccine. TCRdb's table, derived via immunoSEQ multiplex PCR, lists solely in-frame clones and lacks some. Of about 94,000 clones in the sample, 85% are singletons; the top ten hold roughly 4.3%. Sequenced material: peripheral blood, taken 28 days after the second AZD1222 dose. The receptors come from an adult who received the AZD1222 COVID-19 vaccine.

The chain joins TRBV6-1 to TRBJ2-5; 9 positions agree with TRBD1. Looked up from germline, CDR1 is MNHNS and CDR2 is SASEGT. The CDR3 has 16 residues. J was trimmed by 5 bases and V by 4 bases; bases with no gene match: 11. CDR3: CASSGRRTGAGETQYF. In DNA, the CDR3 is TGTGCCAGCAGTGGCCGCCGGACAGGGGCCGGGGAGACCCAGTACTTC.

The rearrangement uses TRBV14 and TRBJ1-1; possibly TRBD1 for D (5 bases). Trimming removed 4 bases from V and 1 base from J, with 13 bases in between. The CDR3 has 15 residues. Germline values: CDR1 SGHDN, CDR2 FVKESK. Here the CDR3 DNA reads TGTGCCAGCAGCCCTATGGGACGGTGGAACACTGAAGCTTTCTTT. It specifies CASSPMGRWNTEAFF.

The chain is built from TRBV5-1 and TRBJ2-7; TRBD1 matches 7 bases. CDR3 length equals 15 residues. V shed 0 bases and J 4 bases; nucleotides not matched to a gene: 7. CDR1 is SGHRS, CDR2 YFSETQ, per germline. The CDR3 DNA is TGCGCCAGCAGCTTGGCCACAGGGGTGGTATACGAGCAGTACTTC. Protein sequence: CASSLATGVVYEQYF.

J is TRBJ1-2 and V is TRBV5-6; D gene uncertain. Germline CDR1 SGHDT, CDR2 YYEEEE. The CDR3 is 14 residues long. V was pared by 3 bases and J by 2 bases, with 11 bases between. CDR3 bases: TGTGCCAGCAGCTATGTTGGCGGAAACTATGGCTACACCTTC. It is translated as CASSYVGGNYGYTF.

As concerns this clone: The sample carries other DNA sequences with the same CDR3. The chain links TRBV29-1 to TRBJ2-7, with 7 nucleotides matching TRBD1. The CDR3 is 13 residues long. CDR1 is SQVTM, CDR2 ANQGSEA, per germline. Trimming took 4 bases from V and 3 from J; bases not matched to a gene: 6. The CDR3 sequence is CSVGGGSGYEQYF. CDR3 bases: TGCAGCGTTGGAGGGGGCTCTGGCTACGAGCAGTACTTC.

V and J are TRBV6-1 and TRBJ2-1, with D tentatively TRBD2 (6 bases). CDR1 is MNHNS, CDR2 SASEGT, per germline. The CDR3 loop spans 17 amino acids. V was pared by 1 base and J by 8 bases, with 21 bases between. CDR3 loop: CASSEDGRGLGGYEQFF. The CDR3 nucleotides read TGTGCCAGCAGTGAAGACGGGCGGGGTCTGGGGGGATATGAGCAGTTCTTC.

The V gene is TRBV9, the J gene TRBJ2-2, with TRBD1 as a possible D gene (6 bases). The germline V gene encodes CDR1 SGDLS and CDR2 YYNGEE. This CDR3 has 15 amino acids. Trimming shortened V by 0 bases and J by 1 base, and 7 bases separated the two germline ends. The DNA for the CDR3 is TGTGCCAGCAGCGTAGGGGGGCGGAACACCGGGGAGCTGTTTTTT. Its translation: CASSVGGRNTGELFF.

V is TRBV19 and J is TRBJ2-5, with TRBD1 matching over 9 bases. This CDR3 contains 14 residues. Germline values: CDR1 LNHDA, CDR2 SQIVND (reference sequence). The V segment lost 7 bases and the J segment 4 bases; nucleotides outside the gene matches: 7. The CDR3 coding sequence is TGTGCCAGTACCCCAGGACAGGGGCGAGAGACCCAGTACTTC. Protein sequence: CASTPGQGRETQYF.

In this sample, this clone turned up once. The V call is TRBV11-2, the J call TRBJ2-4; perhaps TRBD1 as D (6 bases). The V gene's germline CDR1 is SGHAT and CDR2 FQNNGV. The CDR3 consists of 19 residues. V shed 2 bases and J shed 1 base, with 21 bases lying between them. The CDR3 nucleotides are TGTGCCAGCAGCTTATCGTCGGTATATGCGAGGGGGGCCAAAAACATTCAGTACTTC. Translating gives CASSLSSVYARGAKNIQYF. Variable domain in full (rest from reference TRBV11-2 and TRBJ2-4): EAGVAQSPRYKIIEKRQSVAFWCNPISGHATLYWYQQILGQGPKLLIQFQNNGVVDDSQLPKDRFSAERLKGVDSTLKIQPAKLEDSAVYLCASSLSSVYARGAKNIQYFGAGTRLSVL.